The rows below give T cell receptor beta chains drawn from one sample of a study of identical twins. In TCRdb, the 5' RACE reads were re-called with MiXCR into one record per CDR3 protein. In the table there are approximately 530,000 distinct CDR3 sequences, approximately 20% of which are singletons. The same data also contributed to another study, on yellow fever vaccine responses in identical twins.

The material sequenced was CD4+ T cells sorted from blood. These receptors were obtained from a woman younger than 35 in good health. The conserved cysteine and the conserved F or W are not part of the CDR3 here. Fields, in order: V gene, CDR3 length, clone size, CDR3 protein. Rows give clone size only sometimes, using once, few, many, or a class for an expanded clone.

>TRBV2|13|.
ASSVGLAPLETQY
>TRBV5-1|14|.
ASSLGYSGSGDEQF
>TRBV7-9|10|.
ASSFNRGEQF
>TRBV12-3/TRBV12-4|13|many
ASSSAVYGTDTQY
>TRBV9|12|few
ASRATDSGNTIY
>TRBV5-1|12|.
ASRMTGVGTEAF
>TRBV6-1|14|.
ASRRTPRDSLYEQY
>TRBV20-1|12|.
SAPRTSGADTQY
>TRBV20-1|13|.
SARPRVGHTGELF
>TRBV6-1|17|few
ASSAKGQGFAYSNQPQH
>TRBV12-3/TRBV12-4|12|few
ASSTQPGLGRAF
>TRBV12-3/TRBV12-4|13|few
ASSPKGDRGREQY
>TRBV12-3/TRBV12-4|10|few
ASSLILDTQY
>TRBV5-4|12|.
ASSRQQKYNEQF
>TRBV7-6|11|.
ASSNIGENEQF
>TRBV13|12|.
ASSSRTGVVTQY
>TRBV19|12|.
ASSTPSVGGEQF
>TRBV2|11|few
ASKREGGTEAF
>TRBV24-1|13|.
ATSKLAGGADTQY
>TRBV28|11|few
ASSLLGSGELF
>TRBV5-1|11|.
ASSLVGGEGYT
>TRBV15|13|few
ATSPGLAGAYEQY
>TRBV7-9|14|.
ASTLGQPNSGNTIY
>TRBV28|12|.
ASSFVAANYEQY